Listed below are T cell receptor beta chains from one sample, sequenced in a study of blood T cell repertoires in COVID-19. Sequencing used immunoSEQ multiplex PCR; TCRdb keeps in-frame clones, though not all of them. The table lists roughly 53,000 clones, 90% of them singletons. The sample consisted of peripheral blood. The receptors come from a human donor in a cohort sampled during active COVID-19. CDR3s include the opening cysteine and the closing phenylalanine or tryptophan. D genes are given only for firm matches. Not every row has a clone size; where given, it reads once, few, many or a size class.

>TRBV10-3|TRBD1|.|TRBJ1-4
CAIGPTGEAEKLFF
>TRBV4-3|.|.|TRBJ1-2
CASSPKDRPGSGYTF
>TRBV10-3|TRBD1|.|TRBJ1-2
CAISGDRGHGYTF
>TRBV5-4|TRBD2|once|TRBJ2-3
CASSLKLAGGTDTQYF
>TRBV18|TRBD1|.|TRBJ1-5
CASSPRRGQGVYQPQHF
>TRBV4-1|.|.|TRBJ1-1
CASSQESMGAPRAFF
>TRBV2|.|few|TRBJ1-6
CASRWGRGNSPLHF
>TRBV28|TRBD1|.|TRBJ2-2
CASTGTGSVGELFF
>TRBV6-1|.|.|TRBJ1-3
CASSEARVGNTIYF
>TRBV20-1|.|.|TRBJ2-3
CSAVREKAQYF